The 20 T cell receptor beta chains presented below share a single source sample, sequenced in a study of read filtering for tumor transcriptome and immune sequencing (TCRdb year 2020). Sequencing took place on an Illumina HiSeq 4000. TCR libraries were constructed from 350 to 400 ng RNA using the Immunoverse kit, and molecular barcoded adaptors covering alpha/delta and beta/gamma chains were employed. The public reads were quality trimmed at Q25 with fastp and then assembled into clones with MiXCR by TCRdb, keeping productive beta chains. Records with the same CDR3 protein are collapsed into one entry carrying the most frequent genes and DNA. The sample table shows 65,000 or so distinct CDR3 sequences, and approximately 18% are seen once. The ten largest clones capture 9.5% to 13% of the sample. Material: a population of CD138-negative cells sorted from bone marrow. The meaning of the sample's cell subset or site label: bone marrow mononuclear cells depleted of CD138+ plasma/myeloma cells by negative magnetic selection. These receptors were taken from a donor aged 40 or over with multiple myeloma.

This clonotype was seen repeatedly, ten times or more. The chain links TRBV29-1 to TRBJ2-7, with D tentatively TRBD1 (5 bases). Per the germline V gene, CDR1 is SQVTM and CDR2 is ANQGSEA. The CDR3 is made up of 13 amino acids. The V gene lost 2 bases and the J gene lost 2 bases, with 10 bases spanning the gap. Here the CDR3 DNA reads TGCAGCGTTGAAAACGACAGTCCCTACGAGCAGTACTTC. The encoded protein is CSVENDSPYEQYF.

The sample holds a few counts of this clonotype. Since the CDR3 does not end with the conserved phenylalanine or tryptophan, this likely comes from a read error. No DNA is shown, since the ends of the CDR3 on it are uncertain; the CDR3 is the one TCRdb lists. The chain employs TRBV5-1 and TRBJ1-3; the table gives TRBD1 as D, unverified against the DNA. Germline CDR1 and CDR2: SGHRS and YFSETQ. A total of 9 residues make up the CDR3, ends included. This CDR3 reads CASEGRLKV.

This clonotype was recorded many times. V and J are TRBV4-1 and TRBJ2-2; the D is unclear. CDR3 length: 19 amino acids. The V gene lost 1 base and the J gene lost 3 bases, with 21 bases spanning the gap. CDR1 and CDR2 (germline): MGHRA, YSYEKL. The CDR3 DNA reads as TGCGCCAGCAGCCAAGTAGGGCCTCTATCACCTCGGTACACCGGGGAGCTGTTTTTT. Its protein is CASSQVGPLSPRYTGELFF.

In this sample, this clonotype turned up a few times. The rearrangement uses TRBV30 and TRBJ2-1; TRBD2 agrees at 10 bases. The CDR3 is 15 residues long. Looked up from germline, CDR1 is GTSNPN and CDR2 is SVGIG (reference sequence). Trimming removed 0 bases from V and 6 bases from J; junction bases left unmatched: 5. The CDR3 reads CAWSVSGRAGNEQFF. The CDR3 bases are TGTGCCTGGAGTGTCAGCGGGAGGGCCGGCAATGAGCAGTTCTTC. Drawing the rest from reference TRBV30 and TRBJ2-1, the complete variable domain is SQTIHQWPATLVQPVGSPLSLECTVEGTSNPNLYWYRQAAGRGLQLLFYSVGIGQISSEVPQNLSASRPQDRQFILSSKKLLLSDSGFYLCAWSVSGRAGNEQFFGPGTRLTVL.

The chain recombines TRBV11-2 with TRBJ2-3; either TRBD1 or TRBD2 may fit D (5 bases each). Germline loops: CDR1 SGHAT, CDR2 FQNNGV. Deletions cut 5 bases from V and 3 bases from J, with 18 bases between. The CDR3 has 16 residues. CDR3 DNA sequence: TGTGCCAGCAGCCAAATCGCCGGGACGGCGACAGATACGCAGTATTTT. Encoded protein: CASSQIAGTATDTQYF.

This clonotype has ten or more counts. This chain connects TRBV4-2 to TRBJ2-1; 10 bases match TRBD2. Germline-derived CDR1 and CDR2 are LGHNA and YNFKEQ. With V trimmed by 0 bases and J by 5 bases, 4 bases remained unmatched. The CDR3 is 16 amino acids. The CDR3 spells CASSQEGLAGDNEQFF. CDR3 sequence (DNA): TGTGCCAGCAGCCAAGAGGGGCTAGCGGGAGACAATGAGCAGTTCTTC.

Many counts were recorded for this clonotype. V gene TRBV7-2 combines with J gene TRBJ2-2; 8 bases match TRBD1. J was trimmed by 5 bases and V by 9 bases; bases with no gene match: 14. The germline CDR1 and CDR2 sequences are SGHTA and FQGNSA. The CDR3 runs to 16 residues. The CDR3 DNA is TGTGCCAGTACCCTAAGGAGGACAGGGCAGACCGGGGAGCTGTTTTTT. Translated: CASTLRRTGQTGELFF.

This clonotype was counted at least ten times. CDR3 sequence reads: CASSYGTTTYEQYF. The DNA of the CDR3 is TGTGCCAGCAGTTACGGGACAACAACCTACGAGCAGTACTTC. This chain connects TRBV6-6 to TRBJ2-7, with D perhaps matching TRBD1 (6 bases). Germline CDR1 is MNHNY and CDR2 is SVGAGI (reference sequence). The V end was cut by 2 bases, the J end by 2 bases, with 10 bases between. This CDR3 is 14 amino acids long.

As to this clonotype: A read error may account for a junction end that differs from germline. This sequence joins TRBV6-6 and TRBJ2-1; TRBD1 agrees at 8 bases. Looked up from germline, CDR1 is MNHNY and CDR2 is SVGAGI (reference sequence). There are 20 residues in the CDR3. For the CDR3, the DNA is TGTGCCAACAGTTACTCTTACAGGGGGGAATTCTTTAGCTCCTATAATGAGCAGTTCTTC. This translates into CANSYSYRGEFFSSYNEQFF.

This clonotype was recorded at least ten times. The rearrangement joins TRBV2 to TRBJ1-4; perhaps TRBD1 as D (6 bases). CDR3 length: 14 amino acids. Germline-derived CDR1 and CDR2 are SNHLY and FYNNEI. With 8 bases removed from V and 0 bases from J, the gap between germline ends came to 10 bases. CDR3 sequence: CASGGGATNEKLFF. The CDR3 coding sequence is TGTGCCAGCGGAGGGGGGGCAACTAATGAAAAACTGTTTTTT.

The sample holds many counts of this clonotype. The gene calls are TRBV28 and TRBJ2-7; D remains unclear. The CDR3 spans 10 residues. CDR1 and CDR2 from the germline V gene are MDHEN and SYDVKM. V lost 8 bases and J 2 bases, leaving 4 bases between the germline ends. CDR3 loop: CASGPYEQYF. The CDR3 region has the DNA TGTGCCAGCGGGCCCTACGAGCAGTACTTC.

This clonotype has ten or more counts. The rearrangement uses TRBV5-4 and TRBJ1-6, with D possibly TRBD1 on 6 matching bases. The V gene lost 2 bases and the J gene lost 10 bases, with 10 bases spanning the gap. The V gene's germline CDR1 is SGHNT and CDR2 YYREEE (reference sequence). The CDR3 runs to 13 residues. CDR3 protein: CASSLWGLSPLHF. The CDR3 nucleotides are TGTGCCAGCAGCTTATGGGGGCTCTCACCCCTCCACTTT. The variable domain in full, with the rest retrieved from reference TRBV5-4 and TRBJ1-6, is ETGVTQSPTHLIKTRGQQVTLRCSSQSGHNTVSWYQQALGQGPQFIFQYYREEENGRGNFPPRFSGLQFPNYSSELNVNALELDDSALYLCASSLWGLSPLHFGNGTRLTVT.

A few counts support this clonotype. The junction does not match germline at one end; this may be a read error. V and J are TRBV28 and TRBJ2-7; a weak D match, TRBD2 (7 bases). The CDR3 is 14 amino acids. Germline V lookup: CDR1 MDHEN, CDR2 SYDVKM. The CDR3 protein is CASSIGGGRLSGDF. In DNA, the CDR3 is TGTGCCAGCAGTATTGGGGGGGGGCGCCTCTCTGGGGACTTC. The entire variable domain, with the rest obtained from reference TRBV28 and TRBJ2-7, is as follows: DVKVTQSSRYLVKRTGEKVFLECVQDMDHENMFWYRQDPGLGLRLIYFSYDVKMKEKGDIPEGYSVSREKKERFSLILESASTNQTSMYLCASSIGGGRLSGDFGPGTRLTVT.

This clonotype was detected ten times or more. The rearrangement joins TRBV2 to TRBJ2-3; 9 positions agree with TRBD2. This CDR3 has 16 amino acids. Germline V lookup: CDR1 SNHLY, CDR2 FYNNEI. Unmatched junction bases numbered 8, after V lost 3 bases and J lost 4 bases. CDR3 nucleotides: TGTGCCAGCAGTGACTACAGGACTAGCGACCCAGATACGCAGTATTTT. Protein sequence: CASSDYRTSDPDTQYF.

This clonotype was picked up many times. The chain recombines TRBV7-8 with TRBJ2-7; D is unresolved. The V end was cut by 3 bases, the J end by 3 bases, with 9 bases between. There are 13 residues in the CDR3. The germline V gene encodes CDR1 SGHVS and CDR2 FQNEAQ. The CDR3 coding sequence is TGTGCCAGCAGCTTGCTAGATAACTACGAGCAGTACTTC. It is translated as CASSLLDNYEQYF.

This clonotype was found many times. V is TRBV29-1 and J is TRBJ2-5, with D unresolved. Germline lookup yields CDR1 SQVTM and CDR2 ANQGSEA. Deletions cut 4 bases from V and 5 bases from J, with 14 bases between. This CDR3 spans 13 amino acids. The CDR3 spells CSVVSLGLETQYF. In DNA, the CDR3 is TGCAGCGTTGTGTCATTAGGGCTGGAGACCCAGTACTTC.

This clonotype showed up many times. The rearrangement uses TRBV20-1 and TRBJ2-1, with TRBD2 as a possible D gene (7 bases). Germline V CDR1 and CDR2: DFQATT, SNEGSKA (reference sequence). V was shortened by 0 bases and J by 7 bases, with 22 bases between the two germline ends. The CDR3 sequence is 17 residues long. CDR3 loop: CSARDEGGAARLNEQFF. The CDR3, as DNA: TGCAGTGCTAGAGATGAGGGGGGGGCGGCGCGTTTGAATGAGCAGTTCTTC.

As for this clonotype: Only one base separates this from a far larger clonotype, so it likely reflects a read error. The chain couples TRBV11-1 to TRBJ2-7; 10 positions match TRBD2. Germline CDR1 SGHAT, CDR2 FQDESV (reference sequence). The CDR3 consists of 15 residues. In nucleotides, the CDR3 is TGTGCCGGCAGCTTAGCGGGAGGTGCCACCTACGAGCAGTACTTC. Encoded protein: CAGSLAGGATYEQYF.

About this clonotype itself: Lacking the conserved final phenylalanine or tryptophan, this CDR3 likely reflects a read error. The chain combines TRBV29-1 with TRBJ2-1; 15 bases line up with TRBD2. After removal of 6 bases from V and 10 bases from J, the junction contained 7 bases not matched to a gene. Germline loops: CDR1 SQVTM, CDR2 ANQGSEA. This CDR3 spans 14 amino acids. CDR3 sequence: CSVGLAGGPGEQFL. The CDR3 DNA sequence: TGCAGCGTAGGACTAGCGGGAGGGCCAGGGGAGCAGTTCCTC.

This clonotype showed up just once. This may stem from a read error, because a much larger clone lies one nucleotide away. V and J are TRBV2 and TRBJ1-2; 7 nucleotides line up with TRBD1. The germline gives CDR1 SNHLY, CDR2 FYNNEI. This CDR3 has 13 amino acids. The CDR3 nucleotides are TGTGGCAGCAGAGCCAGGACAGGTTACGGCTACACCTTC. This gives the protein CGSRARTGYGYTF.